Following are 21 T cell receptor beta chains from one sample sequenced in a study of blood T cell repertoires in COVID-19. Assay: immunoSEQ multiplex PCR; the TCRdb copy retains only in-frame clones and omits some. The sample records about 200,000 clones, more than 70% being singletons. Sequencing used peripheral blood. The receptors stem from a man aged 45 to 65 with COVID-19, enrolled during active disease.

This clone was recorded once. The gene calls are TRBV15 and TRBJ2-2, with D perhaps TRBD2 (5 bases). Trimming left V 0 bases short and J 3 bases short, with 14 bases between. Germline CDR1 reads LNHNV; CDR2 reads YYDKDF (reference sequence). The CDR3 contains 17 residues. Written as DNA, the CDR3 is TGTGCCACCAGCAGAGATATACCGGGGTCGGACACCGGGGAGCTGTTTTTT. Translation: CATSRDIPGSDTGELFF.

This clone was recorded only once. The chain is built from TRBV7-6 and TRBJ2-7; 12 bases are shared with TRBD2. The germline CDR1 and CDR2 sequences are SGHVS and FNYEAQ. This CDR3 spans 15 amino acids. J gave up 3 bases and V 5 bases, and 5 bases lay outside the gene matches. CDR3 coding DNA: TGTGCCAGCAGCGAACTAGCGGGGGGAGACTACGAGCAGTACTTC. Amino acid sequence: CASSELAGGDYEQYF.

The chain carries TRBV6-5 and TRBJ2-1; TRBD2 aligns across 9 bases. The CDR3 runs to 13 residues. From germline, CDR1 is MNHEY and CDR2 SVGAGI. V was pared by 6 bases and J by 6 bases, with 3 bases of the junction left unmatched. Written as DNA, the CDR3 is TGTGCCAGCAGGCCGGGACTAGCCAATGAGCAGTTCTTC. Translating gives CASRPGLANEQFF.

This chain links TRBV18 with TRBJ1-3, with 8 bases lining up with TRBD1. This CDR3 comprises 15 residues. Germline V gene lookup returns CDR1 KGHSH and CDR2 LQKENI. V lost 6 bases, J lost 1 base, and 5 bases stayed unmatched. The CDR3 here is CASSGQGVSGNTIYF. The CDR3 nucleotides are TGTGCCAGCTCCGGACAGGGAGTTTCTGGAAACACCATATATTTT.

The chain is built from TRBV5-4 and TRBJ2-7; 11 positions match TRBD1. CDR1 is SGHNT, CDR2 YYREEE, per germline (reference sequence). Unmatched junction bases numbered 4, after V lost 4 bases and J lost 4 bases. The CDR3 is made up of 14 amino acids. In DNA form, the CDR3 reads TGTGCCAGCAGCATCCGGGACAGGGGGTACGAGCAGTACTTC. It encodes CASSIRDRGYEQYF.

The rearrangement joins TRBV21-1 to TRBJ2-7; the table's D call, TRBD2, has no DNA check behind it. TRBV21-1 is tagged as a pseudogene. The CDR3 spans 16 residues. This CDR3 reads CASSDRTSGSRYEQYF. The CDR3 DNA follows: TGTGCCAGCAGCGACCGGACTAGCGGGAGTAGATACGAGCAGTACTTC.

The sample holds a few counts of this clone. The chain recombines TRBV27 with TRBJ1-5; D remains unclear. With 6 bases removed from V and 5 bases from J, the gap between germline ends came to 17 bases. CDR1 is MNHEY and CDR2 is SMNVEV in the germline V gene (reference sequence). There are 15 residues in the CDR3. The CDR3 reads CASSPAQGRDQPQHF. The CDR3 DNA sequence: TGTGCCAGCAGCCCTGCCCAAGGGAGGGATCAGCCCCAGCATTTT.

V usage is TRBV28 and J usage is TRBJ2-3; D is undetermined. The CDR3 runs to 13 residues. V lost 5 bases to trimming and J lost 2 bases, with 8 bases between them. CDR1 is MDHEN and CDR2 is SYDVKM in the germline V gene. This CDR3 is CASSPSDTDTQYF. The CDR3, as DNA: TGTGCCAGCAGTCCCTCAGACACAGATACGCAGTATTTT.

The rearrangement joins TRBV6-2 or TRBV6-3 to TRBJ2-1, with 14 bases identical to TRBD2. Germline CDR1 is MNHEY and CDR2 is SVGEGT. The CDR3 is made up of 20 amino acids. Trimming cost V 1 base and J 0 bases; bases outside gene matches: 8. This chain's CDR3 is CASSYFRGLAGANSYNEQFF. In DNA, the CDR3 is TGTGCCAGCAGTTACTTCCGGGGACTAGCGGGGGCCAACTCCTACAATGAGCAGTTCTTC.

Here the CDR3 reads CASSQWTGTGELFF. CDR3 DNA: TGTGCCAGCAGCCAATGGACAGGCACCGGGGAGCTGTTTTTT. The gene calls are TRBV3-1 (or the pseudogene TRBV3-2) and TRBJ2-2; the match to TRBD1 covers 7 bases. Germline V gene sequence: CDR1 LGHDT, CDR2 YNNKEL (reference sequence). V was clipped by 2 bases and J by 4 bases; unmatched bases: 1. This CDR3 has 14 residues.

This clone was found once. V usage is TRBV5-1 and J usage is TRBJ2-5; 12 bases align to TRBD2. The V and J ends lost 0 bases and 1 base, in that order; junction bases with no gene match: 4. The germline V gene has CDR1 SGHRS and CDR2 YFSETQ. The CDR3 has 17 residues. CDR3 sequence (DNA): TGCGCCAGCAGCTTGGCAGCTAGCGGGGGGGTCCAAGAGACCCAGTACTTC. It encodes CASSLAASGGVQETQYF.

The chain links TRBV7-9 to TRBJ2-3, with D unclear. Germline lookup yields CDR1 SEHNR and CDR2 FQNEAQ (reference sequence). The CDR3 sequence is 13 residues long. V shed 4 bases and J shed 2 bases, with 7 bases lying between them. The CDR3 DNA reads TGTGCCAGCAGCTCCTTCCTCACAGATACGCAGTATTTT. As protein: CASSSFLTDTQYF.

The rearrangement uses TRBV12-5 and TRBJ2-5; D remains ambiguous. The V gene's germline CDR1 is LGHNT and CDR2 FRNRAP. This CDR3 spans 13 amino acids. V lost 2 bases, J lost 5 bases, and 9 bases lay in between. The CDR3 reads CASGLIAGETQYF. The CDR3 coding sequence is TGTGCTAGTGGTTTGATAGCTGGTGAGACCCAGTACTTC.

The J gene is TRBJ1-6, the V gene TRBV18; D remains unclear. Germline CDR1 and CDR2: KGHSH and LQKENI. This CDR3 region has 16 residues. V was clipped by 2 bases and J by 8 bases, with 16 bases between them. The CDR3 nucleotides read TGTGCCAGCTCACCAGGTCCACTGGGAGGTGATTCACCCCTCCACTTT. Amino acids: CASSPGPLGGDSPLHF.

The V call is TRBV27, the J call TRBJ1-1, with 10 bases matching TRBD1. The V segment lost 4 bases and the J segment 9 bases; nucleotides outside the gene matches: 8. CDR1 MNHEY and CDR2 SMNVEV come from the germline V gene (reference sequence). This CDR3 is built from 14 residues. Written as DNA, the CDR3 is TGTGCCAGCAGTTCTCGGACAGGGGGTAAACAAGCTTTCTTT. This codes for CASSSRTGGKQAFF.

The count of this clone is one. CDR3 region: CASRGQGLGETQYF. CDR3 bases: TGTGCCAGCAGGGGACAGGGGTTGGGAGAGACCCAGTACTTC. The V call is TRBV6-5, the J call TRBJ2-5; 10 bases map to TRBD1. Germline V lookup: CDR1 MNHEY, CDR2 SVGAGI. The CDR3 is 14 amino acids. J was trimmed by 4 bases and V by 6 bases; bases with no gene match: 5.

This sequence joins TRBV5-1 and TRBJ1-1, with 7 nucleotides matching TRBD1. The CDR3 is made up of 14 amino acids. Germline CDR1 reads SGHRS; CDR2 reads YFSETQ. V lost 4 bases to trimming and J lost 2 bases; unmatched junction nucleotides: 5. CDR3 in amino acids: CASSPRDSNTEAFF. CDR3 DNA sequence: TGCGCCAGCAGCCCCCGGGACAGTAACACTGAAGCTTTCTTT.

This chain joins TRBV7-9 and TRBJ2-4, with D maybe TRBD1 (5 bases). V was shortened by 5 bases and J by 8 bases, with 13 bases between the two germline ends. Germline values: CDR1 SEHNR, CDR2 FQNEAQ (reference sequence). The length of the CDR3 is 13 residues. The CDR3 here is CASSDSLYHIQYF. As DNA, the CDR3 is TGTGCCAGCAGCGACAGCCTTTATCACATTCAGTACTTC.

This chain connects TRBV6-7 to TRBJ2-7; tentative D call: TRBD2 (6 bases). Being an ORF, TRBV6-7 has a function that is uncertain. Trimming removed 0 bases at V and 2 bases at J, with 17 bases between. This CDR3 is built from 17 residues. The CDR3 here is CASSYSRTGLFAYEQYF. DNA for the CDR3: TGTGCCAGCAGTTACTCACGTACGGGACTCTTTGCCTACGAGCAGTACTTC.

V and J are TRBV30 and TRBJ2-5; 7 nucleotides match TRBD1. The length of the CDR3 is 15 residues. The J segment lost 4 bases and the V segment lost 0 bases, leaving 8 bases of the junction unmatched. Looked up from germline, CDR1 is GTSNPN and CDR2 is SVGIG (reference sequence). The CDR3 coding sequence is TGTGCCTGGAGTGTAGGGGGCGCGGTACGAGAGACCCAGTACTTC. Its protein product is CAWSVGGAVRETQYF.

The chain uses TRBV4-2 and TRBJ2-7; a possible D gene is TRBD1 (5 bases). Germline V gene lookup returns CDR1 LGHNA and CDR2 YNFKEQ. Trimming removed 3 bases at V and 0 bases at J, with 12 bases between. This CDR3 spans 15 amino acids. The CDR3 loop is CASSHPTDSSYEQYF. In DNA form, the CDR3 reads TGTGCCAGCAGCCACCCAACCGACAGCTCCTACGAGCAGTACTTC.